The text below deals with one T cell receptor (beta chain). Its target is not known. The CDR3 has 13 amino acids. Between the trimmed V and J ends, which lost 4 bases and 5 bases, there was a span of 10 bases. Germline lookup yields CDR1 MGHRA and CDR2 YSYEKL. This sample is part of a study of T-cell memory formation after mild COVID-19. Study-level findings and limits: In pre-infection memory, a portion of responding clones appeared, which suggested that cross-reactive memory joined.

TCRdb itself ran the 5' RACE reads through MiXCR, one entry per CDR3 protein. The table includes 110,000 or so distinct CDR3 sequences, about a fifth detected once. Sequenced input: PBMCs or a T cell subset sorted from them (not recorded which). The source is a man aged 18 to 29 who had mild COVID-19 (a few samples of this study predate the infection). Cell type and time point are not known. This rearrangement joins TRBV4-1 to TRBJ2-3, with D unclear. Written as DNA, the CDR3 is TGCGCCAGCAGCCCTGGGTCTGGAGATACGCAGTATTTT. It translates to CASSPGSGDTQYF.